A selection of T cell receptor beta chains follows, all from one sample in a study of T-cell memory formation after mild COVID-19. A single record per CDR3 protein comes from TCRdb applying MiXCR to the 5' RACE reads. Altogether under 550,000 distinct CDR3 sequences are present, approximately 18% being singletons, with the ten largest covering approximately 21%. The sample was PBMCs or a T cell subset sorted from them (not recorded which). These receptors were collected from a man younger than 35 who had mild COVID-19 (a few samples of this study predate the infection). Cell type and time point are not known. CDR3s include the opening cysteine and the closing phenylalanine or tryptophan. The D gene is left open where the match is weak. Expanded clones are given a class, and other clones once, few, many or no size at all.

cdr3_nt: TGTGCCAGCACGGTAGCCACGGATTCACCCCTCCACTTT
cdr3_aa: CASTVATDSPLHF
clone_size: .
v_call: TRBV28
d_call: .
j_call: TRBJ1-6

cdr3_nt: TGTGCCAGCAGCCAAGATACCTTACAAGAGACCCAGTACTTC
cdr3_aa: CASSQDTLQETQYF
clone_size: few
v_call: TRBV14
d_call: .
j_call: TRBJ2-5

cdr3_nt: TGCGCCAGCAGCCCCAGGTCAGACCGGAGGGGCTACACCTTC
cdr3_aa: CASSPRSDRRGYTF
clone_size: few
v_call: TRBV5-1
d_call: .
j_call: TRBJ1-2

cdr3_nt: TGTGCCAGCAGTTACCGACCCCAAGAGACCCAGTACTTC
cdr3_aa: CASSYRPQETQYF
clone_size: few
v_call: TRBV27
d_call: .
j_call: TRBJ2-5

cdr3_nt: TGTGCCATCACCAAGAGCTCCTACGAGCAGTACTTC
cdr3_aa: CAITKSSYEQYF
clone_size: few
v_call: TRBV7-9
d_call: .
j_call: TRBJ2-7

cdr3_nt: TGTGCCACCAGCAGACTAGCGGATTCCGAGCAGTACTTC
cdr3_aa: CATSRLADSEQYF
clone_size: .
v_call: TRBV15
d_call: TRBD2
j_call: TRBJ2-7

cdr3_nt: TGTGCCAGCAGCTTAGGGACAGGGTGGGATACGCAGTATTTT
cdr3_aa: CASSLGTGWDTQYF
clone_size: .
v_call: TRBV5-6
d_call: TRBD1
j_call: TRBJ2-3

cdr3_nt: TGCAGTGCTAGAGTACCCACCGAGGGAGGCTACACCTTC
cdr3_aa: CSARVPTEGGYTF
clone_size: few
v_call: TRBV20-1
d_call: .
j_call: TRBJ1-2

cdr3_nt: TGTGCCAGCAGTCTTCAGGGGGCGGAGGGCTACACCTTC
cdr3_aa: CASSLQGAEGYTF
clone_size: .
v_call: TRBV28
d_call: TRBD1
j_call: TRBJ1-2

cdr3_nt: TGTGCCAGCAGCTCAGGGATTGGAAAATATGGCTACACCTTC
cdr3_aa: CASSSGIGKYGYTF
clone_size: few
v_call: TRBV7-3
d_call: .
j_call: TRBJ1-2

cdr3_nt: TGCGCCAGCAGCGCCGGGAGGGGCACAGATACGCAGTATTTT
cdr3_aa: CASSAGRGTDTQYF
clone_size: .
v_call: TRBV5-1
d_call: TRBD2
j_call: TRBJ2-3

cdr3_nt: TGTGCCAGCAGTTTAGCGCGAAGTAGCGGGGGCTCCTACGAGCAGTACTTC
cdr3_aa: CASSLARSSGGSYEQYF
clone_size: .
v_call: TRBV12-3/TRBV12-4
d_call: TRBD2
j_call: TRBJ2-7

cdr3_nt: TGTGCCAGCAGCTCCAGATCTAACTATGGCTACACCTTC
cdr3_aa: CASSSRSNYGYTF
clone_size: few
v_call: TRBV7-2
d_call: .
j_call: TRBJ1-2

cdr3_nt: TGTGCCACCAGCCCCGGTACCTGGACAGAGGCAGATACGCAGTATTTT
cdr3_aa: CATSPGTWTEADTQYF
clone_size: few
v_call: TRBV24-1
d_call: .
j_call: TRBJ2-3

cdr3_nt: TGTGCCAGCAGCTTAGGAGTCGGGGGGCCCCTTGAGCAGTTCTTC
cdr3_aa: CASSLGVGGPLEQFF
clone_size: .
v_call: TRBV7-9
d_call: .
j_call: TRBJ2-1

cdr3_nt: TGCGCCAGCAGCCAAGATGCCAGGTTAGTGGAAAAGCCCCAGCATTTT
cdr3_aa: CASSQDARLVEKPQHF
clone_size: few
v_call: TRBV4-1
d_call: .
j_call: TRBJ1-5

cdr3_nt: TGTGCCATCAGAGGACAGGGAGGGGGCTACAATGAGCAGTTCTTC
cdr3_aa: CAIRGQGGGYNEQFF
clone_size: few
v_call: TRBV10-3
d_call: .
j_call: TRBJ2-1

cdr3_nt: TGCAGTGCTAGAGATCGGGACAGGAATCAGCCCCAGCATTTT
cdr3_aa: CSARDRDRNQPQHF
clone_size: few
v_call: TRBV20-1
d_call: TRBD1
j_call: TRBJ1-5

cdr3_nt: TGCGCCAGCAGCCAAGTCGCTGACACCGGCTATGGCTACACCTTC
cdr3_aa: CASSQVADTGYGYTF
clone_size: few
v_call: TRBV4-3
d_call: .
j_call: TRBJ1-2

cdr3_nt: TGTGCCAGCAGTTCACGGGCCAGCTCCTACAATGAGCAGTTCTTC
cdr3_aa: CASSSRASSYNEQFF
clone_size: few
v_call: TRBV27
d_call: .
j_call: TRBJ2-1

cdr3_nt: TGTGCCAGCAGTTACGGATTCACCCTCCACTTT
cdr3_aa: CASSYGFTLHF
clone_size: few
v_call: TRBV6-2/TRBV6-3
d_call: .
j_call: TRBJ1-6

cdr3_nt: TGCAGTGCGGCACAGGACTATGGCTACACCTTC
cdr3_aa: CSAAQDYGYTF
clone_size: many
v_call: TRBV20-1
d_call: .
j_call: TRBJ1-2

cdr3_nt: TGTGCCAGCAGCTCCTTGACAGGGGGCTCCTACGAGCAGTACTTC
cdr3_aa: CASSSLTGGSYEQYF
clone_size: few
v_call: TRBV7-9
d_call: TRBD1
j_call: TRBJ2-7

cdr3_nt: TGTGCCAGTAGGCAGGGGGCGGCGGGGGCCAATGAGCAGTTCTTC
cdr3_aa: CASRQGAAGANEQFF
clone_size: many
v_call: TRBV19
d_call: .
j_call: TRBJ2-1

cdr3_nt: TGTGCCAGCAGCGCCGGGACAGGCATGAACACTGAAGCTTTCTTT
cdr3_aa: CASSAGTGMNTEAFF
clone_size: few
v_call: TRBV7-9
d_call: TRBD1
j_call: TRBJ1-1

cdr3_nt: TGCAGCGTCCCGGACAGTTTCTCCTATGGCTACACCTTC
cdr3_aa: CSVPDSFSYGYTF
clone_size: .
v_call: TRBV29-1
d_call: .
j_call: TRBJ1-2

cdr3_nt: TGTGCCAGCAGCTTTCGCGCGGCCGACAATTCACCCCTCCACTTT
cdr3_aa: CASSFRAADNSPLHF
clone_size: few
v_call: TRBV7-2
d_call: .
j_call: TRBJ1-6

cdr3_nt: TGCGCCAGCAGCTTGGCCGAATTCGGGGGCACAGATACGCAGTATTTT
cdr3_aa: CASSLAEFGGTDTQYF
clone_size: .
v_call: TRBV5-1
d_call: .
j_call: TRBJ2-3

cdr3_nt: TGCAGCGTCCCCAGAAAGGGGAATGAGCAGTTCTTC
cdr3_aa: CSVPRKGNEQFF
clone_size: few
v_call: TRBV29-1
d_call: .
j_call: TRBJ2-1

cdr3_nt: TGTGCCAGCAGCCCAAGCGGGGGGCACTATGGCTACACCTTC
cdr3_aa: CASSPSGGHYGYTF
clone_size: .
v_call: TRBV9
d_call: .
j_call: TRBJ1-2

cdr3_nt: TGTGCCAGCAGTTTATCTTCAGCAGGGTTGAACTATGGCTACACCTTC
cdr3_aa: CASSLSSAGLNYGYTF
clone_size: .
v_call: TRBV27
d_call: .
j_call: TRBJ1-2

cdr3_nt: TGTGCCAGCAGCTTGCCGGGTTCGGAAGCTTTCTTT
cdr3_aa: CASSLPGSEAFF
clone_size: few
v_call: TRBV7-2
d_call: .
j_call: TRBJ1-1

cdr3_nt: TGTGCCAGCAGGAAGACAGGGTTCGGTCAGCCACAGCATTTT
cdr3_aa: CASRKTGFGQPQHF
clone_size: .
v_call: TRBV12-3/TRBV12-4
d_call: TRBD1
j_call: TRBJ1-5

cdr3_nt: TGTGCCAGCAGGGCTCAGGGACTTGAAGCTTTCTTT
cdr3_aa: CASRAQGLEAFF
clone_size: .
v_call: TRBV6-6
d_call: .
j_call: TRBJ1-1

cdr3_nt: TGCGCCAGCAGCCAAGACCGAAGGGAGACCCAGTACTTC
cdr3_aa: CASSQDRRETQYF
clone_size: many
v_call: TRBV4-3
d_call: .
j_call: TRBJ2-5

cdr3_nt: TGTGCCAGCAGACCAAGCGGGGGGGCCTACGAGCAGTACTTC
cdr3_aa: CASRPSGGAYEQYF
clone_size: few
v_call: TRBV12-3/TRBV12-4
d_call: TRBD2
j_call: TRBJ2-7

cdr3_nt: TGTGCCAGCATCCTGATTGTCGGGGTTAGCACAGATACGCAGTATTTT
cdr3_aa: CASILIVGVSTDTQYF
clone_size: many
v_call: TRBV5-5
d_call: .
j_call: TRBJ2-3

cdr3_nt: TGCGCCAGCTCAACTCAGGGCTTTCAAGAGACCCAGTACTTC
cdr3_aa: CASSTQGFQETQYF
clone_size: few
v_call: TRBV5-1
d_call: .
j_call: TRBJ2-5

cdr3_nt: TGCGCCAGCAGCCAAGAGGTATCACTAGTCGGAGATACGCAGTATTTT
cdr3_aa: CASSQEVSLVGDTQYF
clone_size: few
v_call: TRBV4-3
d_call: .
j_call: TRBJ2-3

cdr3_nt: TGTGCCAGCTCACCTTTGACAGGGGGCACAGATACGCAGTATTTT
cdr3_aa: CASSPLTGGTDTQYF
clone_size: many
v_call: TRBV18
d_call: TRBD1
j_call: TRBJ2-3

cdr3_nt: TGTGCTAGCAGCTTATCACTAGCGGGGTATAATGAGCAGTTCTTC
cdr3_aa: CASSLSLAGYNEQFF
clone_size: many
v_call: TRBV7-7
d_call: TRBD2
j_call: TRBJ2-1

cdr3_nt: TGTGCCAGTAGTATTGGACAGTCCACCGGGGAGCTGTTTTTT
cdr3_aa: CASSIGQSTGELFF
clone_size: few
v_call: TRBV19
d_call: .
j_call: TRBJ2-2

cdr3_nt: TGCAGCGCACTTGGGGCCGACACCGGGGAGCTGTTTTTT
cdr3_aa: CSALGADTGELFF
clone_size: few
v_call: TRBV29-1
d_call: .
j_call: TRBJ2-2

cdr3_nt: TGTGCCAGCAGCTTCGGGTTGGACACTGAAGCTTTCTTT
cdr3_aa: CASSFGLDTEAFF
clone_size: few
v_call: TRBV7-9
d_call: .
j_call: TRBJ1-1

cdr3_nt: TGCGCCAGCAGCCGTGTTCTAGTGGGTGAGCAGTTCTTC
cdr3_aa: CASSRVLVGEQFF
clone_size: many
v_call: TRBV5-1
d_call: .
j_call: TRBJ2-1

cdr3_nt: TGCGCCAGCAACCAGCGGGGGCCAGACGGGGAGCTGTTTTTT
cdr3_aa: CASNQRGPDGELFF
clone_size: .
v_call: TRBV10-2
d_call: TRBD2
j_call: TRBJ2-2

cdr3_nt: TGTGCCACCAGTCCGACTAGCAGCACCGGGGAGCTGTTTTTT
cdr3_aa: CATSPTSSTGELFF
clone_size: .
v_call: TRBV15
d_call: TRBD2
j_call: TRBJ2-2

cdr3_nt: TGTGCCAGCAGCCGAGGGGACAGAAAAGAGACCCAGTACTTC
cdr3_aa: CASSRGDRKETQYF
clone_size: few
v_call: TRBV7-2
d_call: TRBD1
j_call: TRBJ2-5

cdr3_nt: TGTGCCAGCAGCTTAGCAGGGGGCCAGGATTCACCCCTCCACTTT
cdr3_aa: CASSLAGGQDSPLHF
clone_size: .
v_call: TRBV11-2
d_call: TRBD1
j_call: TRBJ1-6

cdr3_nt: TGTGCCAGCAACCCCGGGACAGGGGGTTACGAGCAGTACTTC
cdr3_aa: CASNPGTGGYEQYF
clone_size: few
v_call: TRBV9
d_call: TRBD1
j_call: TRBJ2-7

cdr3_nt: TGCGCCAGCAGCTTCACAGGGGGAGTTAACACAGATACGCAGTATTTT
cdr3_aa: CASSFTGGVNTDTQYF
clone_size: .
v_call: TRBV5-1
d_call: TRBD1
j_call: TRBJ2-3